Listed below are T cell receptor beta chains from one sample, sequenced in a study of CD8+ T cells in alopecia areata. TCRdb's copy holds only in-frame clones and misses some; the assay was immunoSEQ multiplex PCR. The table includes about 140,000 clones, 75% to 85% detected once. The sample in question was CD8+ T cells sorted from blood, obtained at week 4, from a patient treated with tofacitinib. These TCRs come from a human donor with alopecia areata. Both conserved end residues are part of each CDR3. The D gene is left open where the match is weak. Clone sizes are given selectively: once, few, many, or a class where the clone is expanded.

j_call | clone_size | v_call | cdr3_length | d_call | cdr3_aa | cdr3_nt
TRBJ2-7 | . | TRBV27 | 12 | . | CASGDIAYEQYF | TGTGCCAGCGGGGACATAGCCTACGAGCAGTACTTC
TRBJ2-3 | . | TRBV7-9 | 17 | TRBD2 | CASSLVRLAGARDTQYF | TGTGCCAGCAGCTTAGTCCGGCTAGCGGGGGCAAGAGATACGCAGTATTTT
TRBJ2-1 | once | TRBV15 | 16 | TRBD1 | CATSAPGGPGPAEQFF | TGTGCCACCAGCGCCCCAGGGGGCCCGGGTCCGGCCGAGCAGTTCTTC
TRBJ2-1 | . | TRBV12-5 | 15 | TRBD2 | CASGSSPGTRVEQFF | TGTGCTAGTGGTAGCTCTCCCGGGACTAGGGTTGAGCAGTTCTTC
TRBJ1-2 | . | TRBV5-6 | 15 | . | CASSRRDNINYGYTF | TGTGCCAGCAGCCGGCGGGACAACATTAACTATGGCTACACCTTC
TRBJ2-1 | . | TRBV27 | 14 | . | CASSLIAVSNEQFF | TGTGCCAGCAGTTTGATAGCGGTCTCCAATGAGCAGTTCTTC
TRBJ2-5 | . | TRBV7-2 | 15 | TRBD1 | CASSLLLTGQETQYF | TGTGCCAGCAGCTTACTGCTGACAGGGCAAGAGACCCAGTACTTC
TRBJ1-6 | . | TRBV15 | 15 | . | CATSGGQFYNSPLHF | TGTGCCACCAGCGGAGGACAATTCTATAATTCACCCCTCCACTTT
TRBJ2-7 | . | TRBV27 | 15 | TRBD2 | CASSLPGLAGREQYF | TGTGCCAGCAGTCTCCCGGGACTAGCGGGGAGAGAGCAGTACTTC
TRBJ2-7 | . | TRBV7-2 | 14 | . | CASSLEGLASEQYF | TGTGCCAGCAGCTTAGAGGGGCTAGCATCCGAGCAGTACTTC
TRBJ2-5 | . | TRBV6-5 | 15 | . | CASSYGGADQETQYF | TGTGCCAGCAGTTACGGGGGGGCCGATCAAGAGACCCAGTACTTC
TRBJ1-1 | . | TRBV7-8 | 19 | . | CASSLRTQTAPVRGTEAFF | TGTGCCAGCAGCCTCCGAACTCAGACAGCACCCGTGCGTGGCACTGAAGCTTTCTTT
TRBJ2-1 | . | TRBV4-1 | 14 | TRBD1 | CASSFMDRANEQFF | TGCGCCAGCAGCTTTATGGACAGGGCAAATGAGCAGTTCTTC
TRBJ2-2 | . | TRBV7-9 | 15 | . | CASSERDRATGELFF | TGTGCCAGCAGCGAGAGGGACCGAGCCACCGGGGAGCTGTTTTTT
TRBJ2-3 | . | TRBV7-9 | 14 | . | CASSSRQTPDTQYF | TGTGCCAGCAGCTCTAGACAGACCCCCGATACGCAGTATTTT
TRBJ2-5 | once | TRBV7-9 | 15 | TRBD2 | CASSYSGGLVETQYF | TGTGCCAGCAGCTATAGCGGGGGGCTGGTGGAGACCCAGTACTTC
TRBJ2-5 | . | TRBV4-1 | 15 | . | CASSLGLAPGQTQYF | TGCGCCAGCAGCCTGGGCCTTGCGCCAGGGCAGACCCAGTACTTC
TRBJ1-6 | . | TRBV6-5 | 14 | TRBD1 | CASRRDRENSPLHF | TGTGCCAGCAGACGGGACAGGGAAAATTCACCCCTCCACTTT
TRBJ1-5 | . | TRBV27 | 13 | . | CASSLGGDQPQHF | TGTGCCAGCAGTTTAGGAGGGGATCAGCCCCAGCATTTT
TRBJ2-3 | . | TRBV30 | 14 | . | CAWSAGGDTDTQYF | TGTGCCTGGAGTGCCGGGGGAGACACAGATACGCAGTATTTT
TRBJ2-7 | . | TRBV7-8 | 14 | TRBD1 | CASSPGQGAYEQYF | TGTGCCAGCAGCCCCGGACAGGGGGCCTACGAGCAGTACTTC
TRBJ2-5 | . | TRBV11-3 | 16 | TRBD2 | CASSPRGSGGSKTQYF | TGTGCCAGCAGCCCCCGGGGTAGCGGGGGGTCTAAGACCCAGTACTTC
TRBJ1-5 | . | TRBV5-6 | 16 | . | CASSLGSSGGRQPQHF | TGTGCCAGCAGCTTGGGATCATCGGGAGGGCGGCAGCCCCAGCATTTT
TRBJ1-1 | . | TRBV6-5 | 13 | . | CASSPTGRTEAFF | TGTGCCAGCAGTCCGACAGGTCGTACTGAAGCTTTCTTT
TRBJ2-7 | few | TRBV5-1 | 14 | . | CASGEDIFPAEQYF | TGCGCCAGCGGGGAGGACATCTTCCCCGCCGAGCAGTACTTC
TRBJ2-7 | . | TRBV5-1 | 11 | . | CASSLGGEQYF | TGCGCCAGCAGCCTGGGGGGCGAGCAGTACTTC
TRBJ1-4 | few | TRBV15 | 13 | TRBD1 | CATTDRANEKLFF | TGTGCCACCACGGACAGGGCTAATGAAAAACTGTTTTTT
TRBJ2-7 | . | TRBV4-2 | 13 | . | CASSQPGPYEQYF | TGTGCCAGCAGCCAGCCGGGACCGTACGAGCAGTACTTC
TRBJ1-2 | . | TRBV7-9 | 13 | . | CASTTRQNYGYTF | TGTGCCAGCACCACCCGACAAAACTATGGCTACACCTTC
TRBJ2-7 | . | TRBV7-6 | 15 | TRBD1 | CASSLGTGPYYEQYF | TGTGCCAGCAGCTTGGGGACAGGGCCCTACTACGAGCAGTACTTC
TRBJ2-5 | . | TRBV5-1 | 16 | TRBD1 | CASSLVTQGVDETQYF | TGCGCCAGCAGCTTGGTAACACAGGGGGTTGATGAGACCCAGTACTTC
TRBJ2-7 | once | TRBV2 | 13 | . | CASSFDSGYEQYF | TGTGCCAGCAGTTTCGATTCCGGCTACGAGCAGTACTTC
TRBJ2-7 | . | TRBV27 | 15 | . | CASSLKASDSYEQYF | TGTGCCAGCAGTTTAAAGGCTTCAGATTCCTACGAGCAGTACTTC
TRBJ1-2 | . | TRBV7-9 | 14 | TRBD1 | CASSWTGGSGGYTF | TGTGCCAGCAGCTGGACAGGGGGCAGCGGTGGCTACACCTTC
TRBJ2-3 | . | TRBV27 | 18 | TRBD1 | CASSLYGTGVAPTDTQYF | TGTGCCAGCAGTTTATACGGGACAGGCGTTGCCCCCACAGATACGCAGTATTTT
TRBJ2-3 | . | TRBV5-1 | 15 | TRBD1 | CASSLGDRASDTQYF | TGCGCCAGCAGCTTGGGGGACAGGGCTTCAGATACGCAGTATTTT
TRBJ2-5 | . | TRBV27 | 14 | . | CASSRAQGSETQYF | TGTGCCAGCAGCCGGGCCCAGGGTTCAGAGACCCAGTACTTC
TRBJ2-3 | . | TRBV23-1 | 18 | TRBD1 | CASSHTVPRDRGTDTQYF | TGCGCCAGCAGTCACACAGTACCGCGGGACAGGGGTACGGATACGCAGTATTTT
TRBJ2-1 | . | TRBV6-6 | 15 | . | CASSPGTPLYNEQFF | TGTGCCAGCAGTCCCGGGACACCCCTCTACAATGAGCAGTTCTTC
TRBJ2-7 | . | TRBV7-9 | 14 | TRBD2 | CASSTSGGRYEQYF | TGTGCCAGCAGCACTAGCGGGGGCCGCTACGAGCAGTACTTC
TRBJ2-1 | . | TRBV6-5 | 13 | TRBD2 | CASSYPGGNEQFF | TGTGCCAGCAGTTACCCGGGGGGCAATGAGCAGTTCTTC
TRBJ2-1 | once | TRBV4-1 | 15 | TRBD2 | CASSPRGVGYNEQFF | TGCGCCAGCAGCCCCCGGGGGGTGGGGTACAATGAGCAGTTCTTC